Given below is one T cell receptor (beta chain) in context. This sample is drawn from a study of blood T cell repertoires in COVID-19. Looked up from germline, CDR1 is MRHNA and CDR2 is SNTAGT. V was pared by 8 bases and J by 6 bases, with 25 bases between. CDR3 size: 16 residues. Original methodology: The authors estimated nucleated cell counts from reference gene primer amplification. Sequencing was performed with immunoSEQ multiplex PCR; in TCRdb, only in-frame clones are kept and a portion is missing. V and J calls and clone size come straight from that table; D and trimming were deduced from the DNA. Here the sample spans 140,000 to 150,000 clones, around four fifths being singletons.

This sequence originates from a woman aged 40 to 49 who had recovered from COVID-19. The chain recombines TRBV6-4 with TRBJ1-2, with D perhaps TRBD1 (5 bases). Sequencing was done on a sample of PBMCs or T cells enriched from blood (not recorded which). Written as DNA, the CDR3 is TGTGCCAGCCTCCCTAGGGGCGACCAATTTATGGATGGCTACACCTTC. This sequence encodes CASLPRGDQFMDGYTF.